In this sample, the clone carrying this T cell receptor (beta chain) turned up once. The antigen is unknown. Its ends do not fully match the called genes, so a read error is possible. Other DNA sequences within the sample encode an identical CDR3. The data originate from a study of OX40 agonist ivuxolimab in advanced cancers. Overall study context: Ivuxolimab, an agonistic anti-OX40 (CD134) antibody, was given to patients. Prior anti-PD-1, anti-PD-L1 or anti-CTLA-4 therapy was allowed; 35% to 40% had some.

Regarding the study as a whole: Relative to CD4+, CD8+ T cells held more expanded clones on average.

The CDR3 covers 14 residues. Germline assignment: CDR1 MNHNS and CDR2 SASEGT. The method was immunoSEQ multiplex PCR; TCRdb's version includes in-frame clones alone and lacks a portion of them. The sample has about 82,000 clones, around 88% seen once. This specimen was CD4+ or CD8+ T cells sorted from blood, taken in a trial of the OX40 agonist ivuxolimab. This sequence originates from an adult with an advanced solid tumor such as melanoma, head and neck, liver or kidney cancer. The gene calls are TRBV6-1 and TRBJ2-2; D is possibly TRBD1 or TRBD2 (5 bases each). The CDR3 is CASSSRVGTGELFF. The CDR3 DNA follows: TGTGCCAGCAGTAGCAGGGTCGGAACCGGGGAGTTGTTTTTT.